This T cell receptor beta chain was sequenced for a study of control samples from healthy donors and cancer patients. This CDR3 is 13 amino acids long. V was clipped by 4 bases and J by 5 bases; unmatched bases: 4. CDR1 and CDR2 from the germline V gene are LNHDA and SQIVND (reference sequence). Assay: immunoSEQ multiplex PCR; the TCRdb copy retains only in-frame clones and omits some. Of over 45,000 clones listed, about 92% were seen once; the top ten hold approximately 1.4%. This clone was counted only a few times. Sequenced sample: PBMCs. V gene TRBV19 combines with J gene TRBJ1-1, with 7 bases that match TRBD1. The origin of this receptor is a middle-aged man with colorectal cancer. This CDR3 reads CASSKTGRTEAFF. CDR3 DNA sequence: TGTGCCAGTAGTAAGACAGGGAGGACTGAAGCTTTCTTT. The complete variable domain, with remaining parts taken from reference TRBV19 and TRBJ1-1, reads DGGITQSPKYLFRKEGQNVTLSCEQNLNHDAMYWYRQDPGQGLRLIYYSQIVNDFQKGDIAEGYSVSREKKESFPLTVTSAQKNPTAFYLCASSKTGRTEAFFGQGTRLTVV.